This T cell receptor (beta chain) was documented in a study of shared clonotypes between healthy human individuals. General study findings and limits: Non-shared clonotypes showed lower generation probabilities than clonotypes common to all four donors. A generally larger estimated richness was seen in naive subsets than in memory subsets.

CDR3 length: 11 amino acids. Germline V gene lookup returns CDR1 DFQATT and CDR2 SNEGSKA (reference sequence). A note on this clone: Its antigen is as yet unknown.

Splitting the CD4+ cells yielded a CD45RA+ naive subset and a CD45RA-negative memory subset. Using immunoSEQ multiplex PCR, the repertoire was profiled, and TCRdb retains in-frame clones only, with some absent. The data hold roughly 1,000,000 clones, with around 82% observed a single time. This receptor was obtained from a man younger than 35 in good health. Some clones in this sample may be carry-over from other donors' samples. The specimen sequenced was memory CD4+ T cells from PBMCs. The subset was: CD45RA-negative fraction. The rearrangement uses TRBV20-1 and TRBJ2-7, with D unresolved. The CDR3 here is CSGSAAARMYF. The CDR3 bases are TGCAGCGGCAGCGCAGCTGCCCGAATGTACTTC.